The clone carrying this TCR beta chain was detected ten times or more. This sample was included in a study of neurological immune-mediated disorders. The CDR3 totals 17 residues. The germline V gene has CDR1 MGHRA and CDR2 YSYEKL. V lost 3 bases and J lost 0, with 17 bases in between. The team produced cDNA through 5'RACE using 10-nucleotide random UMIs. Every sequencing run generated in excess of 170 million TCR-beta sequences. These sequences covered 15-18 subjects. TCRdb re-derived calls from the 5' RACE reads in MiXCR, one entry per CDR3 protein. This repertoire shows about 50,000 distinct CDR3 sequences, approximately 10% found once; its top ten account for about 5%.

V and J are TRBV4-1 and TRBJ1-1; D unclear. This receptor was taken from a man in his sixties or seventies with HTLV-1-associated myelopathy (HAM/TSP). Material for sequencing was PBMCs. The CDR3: CASSHLYRRHMNTEAFF. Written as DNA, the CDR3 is TGCGCCAGCAGCCACCTCTACAGACGCCACATGAACACTGAAGCTTTCTTT.